The TCR beta chain under discussion was sequenced for a study of vaccination and CD4 T cells after COVID-19. In the study overall: The study collected post-vaccine samples a median 72 days after dose two, with a range of 14 to 241.

This CDR3 is built from 15 residues. From germline, CDR1 is SGHTA and CDR2 FQGNSA. Germline trimming cut 5 bases from V and 3 bases from J; bases unmatched to any gene: 8. The study sequenced cultured CD4+ T cell DNA using the Oncomine TCR Beta short-read assay. Genomic DNA extraction was carried out from cultured CD4+ T cells. TCRdb independently ran MiXCR on the PCR reads; one entry per CDR3 protein. The data show thousands of distinct CDR3 sequences, roughly 66% seen once. Points on this clonotype: What it binds is not known.

Study-wide results and caveats: A nonsignificant median increase from around 21 to 38 SARS-CoV-2-reactive clonotypes was observed.

Sample treatment: approximately 9-day PBMC culture with coronavirus spike peptide pools or control peptides (ViraFEST assay). According to the study, CD4+ T cells from the unexposed donor were gathered ahead of the COVID-19 pandemic (2011-2018). The ViraFEST method relied on peptide pools to expand antigen-specific T cells, followed by TCR sequencing. The rearrangement uses TRBV7-2 and TRBJ2-3; 7 bases agree with TRBD2. This TCR was sampled from a human donor in good health. Sequencing was carried out using CD4+ T cells from blood, cultured in vitro. In nucleotides, the CDR3 is TGTGCCAGCAGCCCTATGGGAGGGATGACAGATACGCAGTATTTT. Translation: CASSPMGGMTDTQYF. The entire variable domain, with the rest obtained from reference TRBV7-2 and TRBJ2-3, is as follows: GAGVSQSPSNKVTEKGKDVELRCDPISGHTALYWYRQSLGQGLEFLIYFQGNSAPDKSGLPSDRFSAERTGGSVSTLTIQRTQQEDSAVYLCASSPMGGMTDTQYFGPGTRLTVL.